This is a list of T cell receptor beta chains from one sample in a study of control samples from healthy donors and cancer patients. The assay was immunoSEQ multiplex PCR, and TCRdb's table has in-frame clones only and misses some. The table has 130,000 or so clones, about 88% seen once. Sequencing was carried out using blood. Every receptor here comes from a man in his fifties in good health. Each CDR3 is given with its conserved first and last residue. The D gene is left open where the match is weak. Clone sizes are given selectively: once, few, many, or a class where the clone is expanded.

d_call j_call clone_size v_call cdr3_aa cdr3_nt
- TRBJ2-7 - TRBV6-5 CASSYRGLNEQYF TGTGCCAGCAGTTATAGGGGTTTGAACGAGCAGTACTTC
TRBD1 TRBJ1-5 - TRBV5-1 CASSFGPGGAGQPQHF TGCGCCAGCAGCTTCGGTCCAGGGGGCGCGGGGCAGCCCCAGCATTTT
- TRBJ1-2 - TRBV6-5 CASSYSNEQIYGYTF TGTGCCAGCAGTTACTCGAATGAACAGATCTATGGCTACACCTTC
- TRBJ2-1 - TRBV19 CASSPTAAYNEQFF TGTGCCAGTAGTCCGACGGCCGCCTACAATGAGCAGTTCTTC
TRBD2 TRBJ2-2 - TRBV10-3 CAISDSVGLAGYTGELFF TGTGCCATCAGTGATTCCGTGGGACTAGCGGGGTACACCGGGGAGCTGTTTTTT
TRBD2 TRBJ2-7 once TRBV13 CASSSRTSGAYEQYF TGTGCCAGCAGCTCGCGGACTAGCGGGGCCTACGAGCAGTACTTC
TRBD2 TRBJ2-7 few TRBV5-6 CASSLELAGRSYEQYF TGTGCCAGCAGCTTGGAACTAGCGGGACGTTCCTACGAGCAGTACTTC
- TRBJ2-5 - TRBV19 CASSKSGLAPRETQYF TGTGCCAGTAGTAAGTCTGGGCTAGCACCCAGAGAGACCCAGTACTTC
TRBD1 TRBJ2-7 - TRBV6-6 CASSSTGTAHEQYF TGTGCCAGCAGTTCAACCGGGACAGCGCACGAGCAGTACTTC
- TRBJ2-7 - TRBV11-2 CASSLGLTYEQYF TGTGCCAGCAGCTTGGGGTTGACCTACGAGCAGTACTTC
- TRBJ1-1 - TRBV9 CASSPRGRNTEAFF TGTGCCAGCAGCCCCCGGGGTCGGAACACTGAAGCTTTCTTT
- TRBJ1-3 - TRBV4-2 CASSQVGSTGNTIYF TGTGCCAGCAGCCAAGTCGGGAGTACTGGAAACACCATATATTTT
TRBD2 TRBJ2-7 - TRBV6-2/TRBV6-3 CASSTTSGGSYEQYF TGTGCCAGCAGTACGACTAGCGGGGGCTCCTACGAGCAGTACTTC
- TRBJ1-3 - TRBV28 CASTPGDRFSRGGNTIYF TGTGCCAGCACCCCGGGGGACCGATTCTCCCGAGGTGGAAACACCATATATTTT
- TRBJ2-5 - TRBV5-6 CASSSNNQETQYF TGTGCCAGCAGCTCCAATAACCAAGAGACCCAGTACTTC
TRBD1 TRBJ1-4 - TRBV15 CATSRDFQGGNNEKLFF TGTGCCACCAGCAGAGATTTTCAGGGGGGTAATAATGAAAAACTGTTTTTT
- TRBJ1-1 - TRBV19 CASTRLDGFEAFF TGTGCCAGTACCCGCCTCGACGGCTTTGAAGCTTTCTTT
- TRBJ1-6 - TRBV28 CASSLLSSPLHF TGTGCCAGCAGTTTATTGAGCTCACCCCTCCACTTT
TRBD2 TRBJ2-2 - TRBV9 CASSVHPGGEAGELFF TGTGCCAGCAGCGTACACCCCGGGGGGGAAGCCGGGGAGCTGTTTTTT
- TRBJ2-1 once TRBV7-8 CASSPRGFSPYNEQFF TGTGCCAGCAGCCCCCGGGGGTTTAGCCCCTACAATGAGCAGTTCTTC
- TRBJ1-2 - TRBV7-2 CASTTNQGYNYGYTF TGTGCCAGCACCACAAACCAGGGATACAACTATGGCTACACCTTC
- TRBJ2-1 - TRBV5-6 CASSPFYRTDSYNEQFF TGTGCCAGCAGCCCATTCTACAGGACAGATTCCTACAATGAGCAGTTCTTC
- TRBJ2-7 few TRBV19 CASSEGTWNEQYF TGTGCCAGTAGTGAAGGGACATGGAATGAGCAGTACTTC
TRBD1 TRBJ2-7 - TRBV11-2 CASSFSTGGSYEQYF TGTGCCAGCAGCTTTTCGACAGGGGGCTCCTACGAGCAGTACTTC
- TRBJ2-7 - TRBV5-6 CASSGLGLTSSYEQYF TGTGCCAGCAGCGGGCTGGGACTCACGAGCTCCTACGAGCAGTACTTC
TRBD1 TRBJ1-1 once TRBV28 CASSSGQGRVTEAFF TGTGCCAGCAGTTCTGGACAGGGTCGGGTCACTGAAGCTTTCTTT
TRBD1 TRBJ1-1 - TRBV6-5 CATTRTGGSDTEAFF TGTGCCACCACCCGGACAGGGGGATCGGACACTGAAGCTTTCTTT
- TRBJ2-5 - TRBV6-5 CASSYGTRRQETQYF TGTGCCAGCAGTTACGGGACCCGCAGGCAAGAGACCCAGTACTTC
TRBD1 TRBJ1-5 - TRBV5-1 CASSVTGGSNQPQHF TGCGCCAGCAGCGTAACAGGGGGGAGCAATCAGCCCCAGCATTTT
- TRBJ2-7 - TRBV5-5 CASSLREGTYSYEQYF TGTGCCAGCAGCTTGAGGGAAGGAACCTACTCCTACGAGCAGTACTTC
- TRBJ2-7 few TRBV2 CASSAGGIYEQYF TGTGCCAGCAGTGCAGGGGGGATCTACGAGCAGTACTTC
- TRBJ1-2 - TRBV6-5 CASRSGLDGYTF TGTGCCAGCAGATCAGGGCTAGATGGCTACACCTTC
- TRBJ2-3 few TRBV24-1 CATSDASRSTDTQYF TGTGCCACCAGTGATGCATCCCGGAGCACAGATACGCAGTATTTT
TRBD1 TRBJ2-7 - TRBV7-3 CASSLMGGQGAYEQYF TGTGCCAGCAGCTTAATGGGTGGACAGGGGGCATACGAGCAGTACTTC
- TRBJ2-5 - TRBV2 CASSVYQETQYF TGTGCCAGCAGTGTATATCAAGAGACCCAGTACTTC
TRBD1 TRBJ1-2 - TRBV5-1 CASSWTGMDYGYTF TGCGCCAGCAGCTGGACAGGGATGGACTATGGCTACACCTTC
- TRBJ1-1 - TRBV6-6 CASSPETLKPEAFF TGTGCCAGCAGCCCTGAGACACTTAAGCCTGAAGCTTTCTTT
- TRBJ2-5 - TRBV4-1 CASSQPGQETQYF TGCGCCAGCAGCCAACCCGGCCAAGAGACCCAGTACTTC
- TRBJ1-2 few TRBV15 CATSRDGSGGYTF TGTGCCACCAGCAGAGATGGGAGTGGGGGCTACACCTTC
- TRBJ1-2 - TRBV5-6 CASFGPNYGYTF TGTGCCAGTTTTGGGCCTAACTATGGCTACACCTTC
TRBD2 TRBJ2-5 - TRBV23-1 CASSQSNPREGETQYF TGCGCCAGCAGTCAATCGAACCCCCGGGAGGGGGAGACCCAGTACTTC
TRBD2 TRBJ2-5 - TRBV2 CATGGPTSGGPQETQYF TGTGCCACCGGAGGGCCGACTAGCGGGGGACCACAAGAGACCCAGTACTTC
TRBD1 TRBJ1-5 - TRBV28 CASSNPGTATNQPQHF TGTGCCAGCAGCAACCCCGGGACAGCAACCAATCAGCCCCAGCATTTT
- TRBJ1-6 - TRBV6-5 CASSYSGGGSPLHF TGTGCCAGCAGTTACTCCGGGGGTGGTTCACCCCTCCACTTT
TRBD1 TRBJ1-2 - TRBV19 CASITPLRYRDRSVSNYGYTF TGTGCCAGTATCACACCCCTACGTTACCGGGACAGATCGGTGTCTAACTATGGCTACACCTTC
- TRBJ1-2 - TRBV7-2 CASSAGASYGYTF TGTGCCAGCAGCGCGGGTGCATCCTATGGCTACACCTTC
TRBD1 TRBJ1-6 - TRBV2 CASSERGDSSYNSPLHF TGTGCCAGCAGTGAAAGAGGGGACAGCTCCTATAATTCACCCCTCCACTTT
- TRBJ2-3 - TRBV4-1 CASSRQGPGGGTDTQYF TGCGCCAGCAGCCGTCAGGGGCCGGGGGGAGGAACAGATACGCAGTATTTT
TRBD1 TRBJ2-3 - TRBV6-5 CASGRDRLFTDTQYF TGTGCCAGCGGCCGGGACAGACTTTTCACAGATACGCAGTATTTT
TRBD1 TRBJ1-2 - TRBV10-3 CAISVERQGRYGYTF TGTGCCATCAGCGTAGAAAGACAGGGCCGGTATGGCTACACCTTC
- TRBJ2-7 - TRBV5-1 CASSQGSAYYEQYF TGCGCCAGCAGCCAAGGCAGTGCCTACTACGAGCAGTACTTC
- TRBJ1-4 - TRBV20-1 CSVYSAGKLFF TGCAGTGTTTATTCGGCCGGGAAACTGTTTTTT
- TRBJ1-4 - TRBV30 CAWSVPGYEKLFF TGTGCCTGGAGTGTACCGGGTTATGAAAAACTGTTTTTT
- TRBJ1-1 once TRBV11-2 CASSLETGWAANTEAFF TGTGCCAGCAGCTTAGAGACTGGATGGGCAGCTAACACTGAAGCTTTCTTT